The present T cell receptor beta chain was sequenced within a study of T cells expressing NK-cell markers. Study summary: Repertoires of TCR beta were obtained from T cells sorted as CD3+CD56+NKG2C+, CD3+CD56+NKG2C- and CD3+CD56-NKG2C+. Seven of the eight sequenced donors were classified as HCMV-seropositive, and one was classified as seronegative. Findings of the study overall: Roughly six of the donors carried dominant NKG2C+ clonotypes that took up roughly 1.0-8% of their CD8+ T cells.

TCRdb reanalyzed the 5' RACE reads and collapses them to one entry per CDR3 protein, without DNA. The specimen's table records 150,000 or so distinct CDR3 sequences. In regard to this clonotype: Its matching antigen is unknown.

CDR1 and CDR2 (germline): DFQATT, SNEGSKA (reference sequence). The CDR3 has 16 residues. The TCR was taken from a woman in her forties or fifties in good health. The sample consisted of blood T cells: a sorted CD56 or NKG2C T cell subset, CD4+ or CD8+ T cells, or bulk PBMC T cells (not recorded which). The V and J genes are TRBV20-1 and TRBJ2-1; the TCRdb call, TRBD2, lacks DNA for checking. Here the CDR3 reads CSARDRWAGGPNEQFF.